This section outlines one T cell receptor beta chain sequence together with its context. These data originate in a study of T cells in Graves' hyperthyroidism and ophthalmopathy. J gave up 5 bases and V 0 bases, and 2 bases lay outside the gene matches. CDR3 length: 14 residues. Germline-derived CDR1 and CDR2 are DFQATT and SNEGSKA (reference sequence). Researchers took RNA transcripts and amplified the TCR beta CDR3 regions from them. Researchers ran a first-round RT-PCR on the TCR CDR3 using the HTBI primer set. TCRdb re-derived calls from the multiplex PCR reads in MiXCR, one entry per CDR3 protein. The sample gives about 280,000 distinct CDR3 sequences, 25% to 30% of which show up once; roughly a quarter is in the top ten.

The sample comprised blood. The sequence derives from a man aged 35-49 years with Graves' hyperthyroidism that later progressed to Graves' ophthalmopathy. This sequence joins TRBV20-1 and TRBJ1-5, with TRBD1 identical over 9 bases. This CDR3 is CSAREGQGHQPQHF. The DNA for the CDR3 is TGCAGTGCTAGAGAGGGACAGGGTCATCAGCCCCAGCATTTT.